What follows are 18 T cell receptor beta chains derived from one specimen sequenced in a study of graft-versus-host responses after intestinal transplantation. No antigen is known for these receptors. Sequenced by immunoSEQ multiplex PCR; TCRdb stores in-frame clones only, minus some. The data show 90,000 to 130,000 clones, with over 85% seen just once and approximately 0.22% held by the top ten. Source: unstimulated CD4+ T cells sorted from spleen or lymph node cells, taken before transplant. The source of these receptors is a human donor who was the organ donor for an intestinal transplant.

This sequence joins TRBV28 and TRBJ1-4; no clear D. The germline V gene encodes CDR1 MDHEN and CDR2 SYDVKM. The V gene lost 5 bases and the J gene lost 0 bases, with 7 bases spanning the gap. CDR3 length equals 14 residues. The CDR3 DNA follows: TGTGCCAGCAGTAGAAGCTCAACTAATGAAAAACTGTTTTTT. Translating it yields CASSRSSTNEKLFF.

This chain's CDR3 is CASSARVVSNQPQHF. The DNA for the CDR3 is TGTGCCAGCAGTGCTAGGGTTGTAAGCAATCAGCCCCAGCATTTT. The rearrangement uses TRBV6-1 and TRBJ1-5, with D unresolved. This CDR3 has 15 residues. V was trimmed by 4 bases and J by 1 base, leaving 11 bases between them. Per the germline V gene, CDR1 is MNHNS and CDR2 is SASEGT.

This clone was seen more than once but under ten times. One junction end disagrees with the germline gene, perhaps due to a read error. The rearrangement joins TRBV7-7 to TRBJ1-1; tentative D call: TRBD1 (5 bases). The CDR3 totals 13 residues. The germline V gene has CDR1 SSHAT and CDR2 FNYEAQ (reference sequence). Here the CDR3 reads CASSLGPHTEAFF. As DNA, the CDR3 is TGTGCTAGCAGCTTGGGACCCCACACTGAAGCTTTCTTT.

V is TRBV5-8 and J is TRBJ2-3; TRBD1 aligns across 7 bases. This CDR3 is built from 13 residues. CDR1 and CDR2 (germline): SGHTS, YDEGEE. V was pared by 7 bases and J by 15 bases, with 17 bases of the junction left unmatched. CDR3 residues: CASGHDRAELGYF. The CDR3 nucleotides are TGTGCCAGCGGCCACGACAGGGCGGAGTTGGGATATTTT.

In this sample, this clone turned up once. The chain employs TRBV9 and TRBJ2-5; D is possibly TRBD1 (6 bases). The CDR3 extends over 14 amino acids. V was shortened by 0 bases and J by 4 bases, with 10 bases between the two germline ends. Per germline, CDR1 SGDLS and CDR2 YYNGEE. The CDR3 loop is CASSVAQGPETQYF. The CDR3 coding sequence is TGTGCCAGCAGCGTAGCACAGGGACCAGAGACCCAGTACTTC.

This sequence joins TRBV7-2 and TRBJ2-3; D is perhaps TRBD2 (7 bases). Per germline, CDR1 SGHTA and CDR2 FQGNSA. V was clipped by 10 bases and J by 2 bases, with 16 bases between them. CDR3 length: 14 residues. This CDR3 is CATFSGTYTDTQYF. The CDR3 nucleotides are TGTGCCACCTTCAGCGGGACATACACAGATACGCAGTATTTT.

As to this clone: The junction does not match germline at one end; this may be a read error. The chain uses TRBV2 and TRBJ1-4; tentatively, D is TRBD1 (6 bases). Germline V gives CDR1 SNHLY, CDR2 FYNNEI. The CDR3 length is 15 residues. CDR3 in amino acids: CASSEDGGGIAKLFF. The CDR3, as DNA: TGTGCCAGCAGCGAAGATGGGGGCGGAATAGCGAAACTGTTTTTT.

This chain uses TRBV7-6 with TRBJ2-1; D call uncertain. Germline loops: CDR1 SGHVS, CDR2 FNYEAQ. The V end lost 3 bases, the J end lost 9 bases, and 9 bases lay between the germline ends. This CDR3 region has 12 residues. The CDR3 reads CASSFSLGEQFF. CDR3 DNA: TGTGCCAGCAGCTTCTCGTTGGGTGAGCAGTTCTTC.

The V gene is TRBV7-2, the J gene TRBJ1-2; 9 bases are shared with TRBD1. This CDR3 region has 14 residues. Germline CDR1 SGHTA, CDR2 FQGNSA. J was trimmed by 5 bases and V by 3 bases; bases with no gene match: 4. CDR3 nucleotide sequence: TGTGCCAGCAGCTTGGCCGGGACAGGGTATGGCTACACCTTC. Translation gives CASSLAGTGYGYTF.

J is TRBJ1-1 and V is TRBV2; TRBD1 might be the D (6 bases). V lost 6 bases to trimming and J lost 1 base, with 9 bases between them. The CDR3 runs to 13 residues. Germline V lookup: CDR1 SNHLY, CDR2 FYNNEI. For the CDR3, the DNA is TGTGCCAGCAGCCTGACAGGGAACACTGAAGCTTTCTTT. Amino acid sequence: CASSLTGNTEAFF. Full variable domain (outside the CDR3, taken from reference TRBV2 and TRBJ1-1): EPEVTQTPSHQVTQMGQEVILRCVPISNHLYFYWYRQILGQKVEFLVSFYNNEISEKSEIFDDQFSVERPDGSNFTLKIRSTKLEDSAMYFCASSLTGNTEAFFGQGTRLTVV.

The chain recombines TRBV19 with TRBJ2-3, with TRBD2 matching 11 bases. The CDR3 consists of 15 residues. Germline V lookup: CDR1 LNHDA, CDR2 SQIVND (reference sequence). V lost 2 bases and J lost 5; bases outside the gene matches: 3. CDR3 in amino acids: CASSITLAGGDTQYF. In DNA, the CDR3 is TGTGCCAGTAGTATAACGCTAGCGGGAGGAGATACGCAGTATTTT. The whole variable domain, filled in from reference TRBV19 and TRBJ2-3, reads DGGITQSPKYLFRKEGQNVTLSCEQNLNHDAMYWYRQDPGQGLRLIYYSQIVNDFQKGDIAEGYSVSREKKESFPLTVTSAQKNPTAFYLCASSITLAGGDTQYFGPGTRLTVL.

The rearrangement links TRBV5-1 to TRBJ2-5; 7 nucleotides align to TRBD2. The junction had 6 bases not matched to a gene; V was cut back by 0 bases and J by 4 bases. Germline CDR1 reads SGHRS; CDR2 reads YFSETQ. CDR3 length: 15 residues. The DNA of the CDR3 is TGCGCCAGCAGCTTGGAGCGGGGCAGGCCAGAGACCCAGTACTTC. This translates into CASSLERGRPETQYF. Full variable domain (outside the CDR3, taken from reference TRBV5-1 and TRBJ2-5): KAGVTQTPRYLIKTRGQQVTLSCSPISGHRSVSWYQQTPGQGLQFLFEYFSETQRNKGNFPGRFSGRQFSNSRSEMNVSTLELGDSALYLCASSLERGRPETQYFGPGTRLLVL.

The chain links TRBV30 to TRBJ2-1, with TRBD1 matching 8 bases. The J segment lost 3 bases and the V segment lost 2 bases, leaving 9 bases of the junction unmatched. This CDR3 spans 16 amino acids. Germline lookup yields CDR1 GTSNPN and CDR2 SVGIG (reference sequence). The CDR3 DNA reads TGTGCCTGGAGTATAGATAGGACAGGGTACTACAATGAGCAGTTCTTC. Encoded protein: CAWSIDRTGYYNEQFF.

V is TRBV6-1 and J is TRBJ1-5; D not resolved. Germline loops: CDR1 MNHNS, CDR2 SASEGT. The CDR3 contains 14 residues. V was pared by 0 bases and J by 1 base, with 4 bases between. CDR3 in DNA: TGTGCCAGCAGTGAAGCAGGGAGCAATCAGCCCCAGCATTTT. Amino acids: CASSEAGSNQPQHF.

V and J are TRBV4-1 and TRBJ2-6; TRBD2 agrees at 9 bases. CDR3 size: 20 residues. The germline gives CDR1 MGHRA, CDR2 YSYEKL. Losses at the gene ends were 0 bases for V and 5 bases for J; bases not matched to a gene: 14. The CDR3 DNA sequence: TGCGCCAGCAGCCAAGATCTCAGGGGACTAGCCCTTTTGAGGGCCAACGTCCTGACTTTC. It yields the protein CASSQDLRGLALLRANVLTF.

This clone was counted a single time. This rearrangement joins TRBV28 to TRBJ2-5, with D possibly TRBD2 on 6 matching bases. CDR1 is MDHEN, CDR2 SYDVKM, per germline. V shed 7 bases and J shed 5 bases, with 23 bases lying between them. The CDR3 spans 16 residues. In DNA, the CDR3 is TGTGCCAGCACCACCCTCCCCCTAGCGACGGGGGAGACCCAGTACTTC. Protein sequence: CASTTLPLATGETQYF.

The J gene is TRBJ2-7, the V gene TRBV28, with a weak D call TRBD2 (6 bases). The CDR3 extends over 15 amino acids. The V gene's germline CDR1 is MDHEN and CDR2 SYDVKM. V was trimmed by 6 bases and J by 0 bases, leaving 15 bases between them. The CDR3 DNA reads as TGTGCCAGCAGCCCCCTCCGGGACTTCTCCTACGAGCAGTACTTC. Amino acid sequence: CASSPLRDFSYEQYF.

This CDR3 reads CSVGQNSGNTIYF. The DNA of the CDR3 is TGCAGCGTGGGACAAAACTCTGGAAACACCATATATTTT. V gene TRBV29-1 combines with J gene TRBJ1-3; possibly TRBD1 for D (6 bases). Trimming left V 6 bases short and J 0 bases short, with 9 bases between. This CDR3 spans 13 amino acids. Per the germline V gene, CDR1 is SQVTM and CDR2 is ANQGSEA.